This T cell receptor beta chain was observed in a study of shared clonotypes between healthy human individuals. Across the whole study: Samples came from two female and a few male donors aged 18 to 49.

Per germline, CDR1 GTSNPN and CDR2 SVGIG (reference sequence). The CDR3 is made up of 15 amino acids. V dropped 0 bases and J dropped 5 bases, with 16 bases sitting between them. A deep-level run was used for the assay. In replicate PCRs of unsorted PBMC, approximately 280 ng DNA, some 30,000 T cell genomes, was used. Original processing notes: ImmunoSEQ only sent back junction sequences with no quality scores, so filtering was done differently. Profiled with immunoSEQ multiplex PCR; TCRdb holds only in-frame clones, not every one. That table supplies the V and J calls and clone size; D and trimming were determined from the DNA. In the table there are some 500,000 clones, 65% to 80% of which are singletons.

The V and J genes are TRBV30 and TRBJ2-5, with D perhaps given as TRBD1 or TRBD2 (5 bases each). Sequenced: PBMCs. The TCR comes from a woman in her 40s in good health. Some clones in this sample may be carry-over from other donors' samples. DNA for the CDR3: TGTGCCTGGAGTGTATTGCAGGGTTCGGGGGAGACCCAGTACTTC. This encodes CAWSVLQGSGETQYF.